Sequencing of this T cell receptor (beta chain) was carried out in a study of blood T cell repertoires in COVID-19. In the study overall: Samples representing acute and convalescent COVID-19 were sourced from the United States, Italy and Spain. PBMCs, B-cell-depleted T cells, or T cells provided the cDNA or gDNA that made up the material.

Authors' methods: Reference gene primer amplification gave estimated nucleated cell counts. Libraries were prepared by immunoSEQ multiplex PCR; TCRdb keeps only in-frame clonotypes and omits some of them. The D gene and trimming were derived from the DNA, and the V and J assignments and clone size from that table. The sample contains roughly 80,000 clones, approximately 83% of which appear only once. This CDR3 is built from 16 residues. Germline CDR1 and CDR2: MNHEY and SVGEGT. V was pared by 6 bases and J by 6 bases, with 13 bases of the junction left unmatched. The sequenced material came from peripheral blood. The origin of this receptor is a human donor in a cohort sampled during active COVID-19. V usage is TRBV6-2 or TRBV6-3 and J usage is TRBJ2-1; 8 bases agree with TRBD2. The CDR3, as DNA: TGTGCCAGCAGCCCTAAAGGACGGGAGGGCCTCAATGAGCAGTTCTTC. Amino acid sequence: CASSPKGREGLNEQFF.